Following are 12 T cell receptor beta chains from one sample sequenced in a study of T cells after yellow fever vaccination. TCRdb fed the 5' RACE reads into MiXCR, producing one record per CDR3 protein. The sample yields a few hundred thousand distinct CDR3 sequences, about 4% seen once. The sequencing used PBMCs, collected 5 days after the yellow fever booster vaccination. These receptors were taken from a man aged 18 to 29 who received the YFV17D yellow fever vaccine.

Of note for this clonotype: An end of the junction does not agree with germline; a read error may underlie this. The chain combines TRBV20-1 with TRBJ1-5; D ambiguous. This CDR3 is 15 amino acids long. The germline CDR1 and CDR2 sequences are DFQATT and SNEGSKA (reference sequence). The DNA of the CDR3 is TGCCGTGCTACACGACGCTCCCATAGCAATCAGCCCCAGCATTTT. Translating gives CRATRRSHSNQPQHF.

This clonotype was seen more than once but under ten times. The V gene is TRBV29-1, the J gene TRBJ2-7, with unresolved D. The CDR3 contains 12 residues. Germline-derived CDR1 and CDR2 are SQVTM and ANQGSEA. V was cut by 7 bases and J by 0 bases, with 10 bases left in between. The CDR3 sequence is CSAVTDSYEQYV. The CDR3 DNA sequence: TGCAGCGCTGTGACCGACTCCTACGAGCAGTACGTC.

Ten or more counts support this clonotype. The rearrangement joins TRBV7-9 to TRBJ2-4, with D perhaps given as TRBD1 or TRBD2 (5 bases each). The CDR3 extends over 12 amino acids. CDR1 is SEHNR, CDR2 FQNEAQ, per germline (reference sequence). Trimming removed 3 bases at V and 7 bases at J, with 7 bases between. The CDR3 region is CASSFGGNIQYF. CDR3 DNA sequence: TGTGCCAGCAGCTTTGGGGGTAACATTCAGTACTTC. The full variable domain, completed using reference TRBV7-9 and TRBJ2-4, is DTGVSQNPRHKITKRGQNVTFRCDPISEHNRLYWYRQTLGQGPEFLTYFQNEAQLEKSRLLSDRFSAERPKGSFSTLEIQRTEQGDSAMYLCASSFGGNIQYFGAGTRLSVL.

This clonotype showed up many times. The chain has TRBV5-1 and TRBJ2-7; 8 bases are a match to TRBD2. V dropped 3 bases and J dropped 1; count of bases not matched to a gene: 9. The CDR3 contains 16 residues. Germline V gives CDR1 SGHRS, CDR2 YFSETQ. The CDR3, as DNA: TGCGCCAGCAGCTCCGCGGTTAGCGGGGTTTCCTACGAGCAGTACTTC. Translating gives CASSSAVSGVSYEQYF.

This clonotype showed up just once. This sequence joins TRBV5-1 and TRBJ1-1; the D is unclear. Germline V gives CDR1 SGHRS, CDR2 YFSETQ. This CDR3 spans 15 amino acids. Trimming pared 4 bases from V and 0 bases from J, leaving 13 bases between. The CDR3 region has the DNA TGCGCCAGCAGCCCCTATACAAGTGTGAACACTGAAGCTTTCTTT. Amino acid sequence: CASSPYTSVNTEAFF.

The rearrangement joins TRBV19 to TRBJ1-1; 7 bases align to TRBD1. Trimming cost V 7 bases and J 5 bases; bases outside gene matches: 7. CDR1 is LNHDA and CDR2 is SQIVND in the germline V gene (reference sequence). The CDR3 has 13 amino acids. The CDR3 here is CASMTQGGTEAFF. For the CDR3, the DNA is TGTGCCAGTATGACCCAGGGGGGGACTGAAGCTTTCTTT.

V and J are TRBV7-9 and TRBJ2-5; D gene unclear. Trimming stripped 3 bases from V and 0 bases from J, with 14 bases between. Looked up from germline, CDR1 is SEHNR and CDR2 is FQNEAQ (reference sequence). The CDR3 has 16 amino acids. The CDR3 bases are TGTGCCAGCAGCTTCAGTCCAGACCGATACCAAGAGACCCAGTACTTC. Its translation: CASSFSPDRYQETQYF.

This clonotype occurred many times. In nucleotides, the CDR3 is TGTGCCAGCAGCCCCAACAGGGACTATGGCTACACCTTC. Amino acids: CASSPNRDYGYTF. The chain carries TRBV6-5 and TRBJ1-2; TRBD1 is a possible D gene (6 bases). V lost 6 bases and J 3 bases, leaving 11 bases between the germline ends. This CDR3 region has 13 residues. In germline, CDR1 is MNHEY, CDR2 SVGAGI.

Ten or more counts support this clonotype. CDR3 DNA sequence: TGTGCCAGCAGTTACGGTATCGCCAAAAACATTCAGTACTTC. Translation: CASSYGIAKNIQYF. The gene calls are TRBV27 and TRBJ2-4; no reliable D call. The CDR3 is made up of 14 amino acids. Trimming took off 4 bases at V and 1 base at J, with 8 bases between the two ends. The germline CDR1 and CDR2 sequences are MNHEY and SMNVEV (reference sequence).

The chain employs TRBV4-1 and TRBJ1-4, with TRBD1 identical over 11 bases. This CDR3 is built from 16 residues. Trimming cost V 2 bases and J 8 bases; bases outside gene matches: 7. Germline V lookup: CDR1 MGHRA, CDR2 YSYEKL. CDR3 nucleotides: TGCGCCAGCAGCCAACCCGGCCGGGACAGGGGGGAAAAACTGTTTTTT. Translating gives CASSQPGRDRGEKLFF.

This clonotype has a count of ten or more. DNA for the CDR3: TGTGCCAGCAGCTTGGGACAACCCTACGAGCAGTACTTC. Its protein is CASSLGQPYEQYF. This sequence joins TRBV7-8 and TRBJ2-7, with a tentative D call TRBD1 (6 bases). The V gene lost 3 bases and the J gene lost 2 bases, with 8 bases spanning the gap. Germline assignment: CDR1 SGHVS and CDR2 FQNEAQ. This CDR3 comprises 13 residues.

On this clonotype itself: A much larger clone is a single base away; this may be a read error. The chain combines TRBV5-1 with TRBJ2-7, with a possible D match to TRBD2 (6 bases). The germline V gene has CDR1 SGHRS and CDR2 YFSETQ. V lost 4 bases, J lost 2 bases, and 16 bases lay in between. The CDR3 covers 15 residues. CDR3 DNA sequence: TGCGCCAGCAGCCAGGGACTGATTGGGGCCTACGAGCAGTACGTC. Translation: CASSQGLIGAYEQYV.